At least ten counts were recorded for the clone carrying this TCR beta chain. The sample originates from a study of molecular identifiers for immune sequencing clone quantification. TCRdb fed the PCR reads into MiXCR, producing one record per CDR3 protein. The sample lists 300,000 to 350,000 distinct CDR3 sequences, around a fifth seen once, with more than 0.8% in the top ten. Sequenced input: naive CD8+ T cells from blood, with Jurkat cell RNA spiked in. Subset described: FACS-sorted CD8+CD4-CCR7+CD45RA+ naive T cells. The source is a human donor in good health. Some libraries in this study had Jurkat cell RNA spiked in.

The CDR3 sequence is CASSPGGFTEAFF. The CDR3 region has the DNA TGTGCCAGCAGTCCCGGGGGGTTCACTGAAGCTTTCTTT. The chain joins TRBV5-4 to TRBJ1-1; possible D gene TRBD1, 5 bases. CDR1 SGHNT and CDR2 YYREEE come from the germline V gene (reference sequence). The ends were cut back, 5 bases at V and 4 bases at J, with 12 bases in the middle. This CDR3 has 13 amino acids.